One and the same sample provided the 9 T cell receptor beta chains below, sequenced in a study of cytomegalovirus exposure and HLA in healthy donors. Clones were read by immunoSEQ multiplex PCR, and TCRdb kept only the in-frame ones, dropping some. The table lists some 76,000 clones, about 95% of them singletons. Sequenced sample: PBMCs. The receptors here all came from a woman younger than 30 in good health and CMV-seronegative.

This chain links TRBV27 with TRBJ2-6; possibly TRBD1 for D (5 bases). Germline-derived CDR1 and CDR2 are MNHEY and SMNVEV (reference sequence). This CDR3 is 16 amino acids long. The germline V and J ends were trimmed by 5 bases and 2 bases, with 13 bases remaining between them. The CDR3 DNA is TGTGCCAGCAGTAGGCAGGGTGGGACTGGGGCCAACGTCCTGACTTTC. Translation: CASSRQGGTGANVLTF. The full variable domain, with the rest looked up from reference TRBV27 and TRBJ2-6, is EAQVTQNPRYLITVTGKKLTVTCSQNMNHEYMSWYRQDPGLGLRQIYYSMNVEVTDKGDVPEGYKVSRKEKRNFPLILESPSPNQTSLYFCASSRQGGTGANVLTFGAGSRLTVL.

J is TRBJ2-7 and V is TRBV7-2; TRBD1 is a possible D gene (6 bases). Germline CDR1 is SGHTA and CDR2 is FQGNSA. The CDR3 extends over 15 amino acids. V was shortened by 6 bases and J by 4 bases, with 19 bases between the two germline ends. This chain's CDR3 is CASRAGQNGVYEQYF. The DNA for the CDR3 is TGTGCCAGCAGGGCCGGACAGAACGGGGTATACGAGCAGTACTTC. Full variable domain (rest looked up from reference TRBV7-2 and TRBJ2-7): GAGVSQSPSNKVTEKGKDVELRCDPISGHTALYWYRQSLGQGLEFLIYFQGNSAPDKSGLPSDRFSAERTGGSVSTLTIQRTQQEDSAVYLCASRAGQNGVYEQYFGPGTRLTVT.

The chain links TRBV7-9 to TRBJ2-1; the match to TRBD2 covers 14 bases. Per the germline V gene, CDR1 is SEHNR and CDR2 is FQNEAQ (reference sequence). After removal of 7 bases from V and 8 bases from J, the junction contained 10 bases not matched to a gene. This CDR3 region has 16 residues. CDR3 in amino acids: CASTGGTSGGSHEQFF. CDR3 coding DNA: TGTGCCAGCACCGGGGGGACTAGCGGGGGTTCCCATGAGCAGTTCTTC.

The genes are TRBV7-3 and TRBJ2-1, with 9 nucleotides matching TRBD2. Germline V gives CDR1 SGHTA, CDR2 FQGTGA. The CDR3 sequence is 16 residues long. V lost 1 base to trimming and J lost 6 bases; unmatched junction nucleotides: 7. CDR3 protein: CASSLNRLAGSNEQFF. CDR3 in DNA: TGTGCCAGCAGCTTAAACCGCCTAGCGGGATCCAATGAGCAGTTCTTC.

CDR3 sequence reads: CASSSREGLWHNEQFF. The CDR3 DNA sequence: TGTGCCAGCAGCTCTCGGGAGGGACTATGGCACAATGAGCAGTTCTTC. The chain employs TRBV5-6 and TRBJ2-1, with 8 nucleotides matching TRBD2. This CDR3 contains 16 residues. The germline V gene encodes CDR1 SGHDT and CDR2 YYEEEE. Trimming took 3 bases from V and 5 from J; bases not matched to a gene: 10.

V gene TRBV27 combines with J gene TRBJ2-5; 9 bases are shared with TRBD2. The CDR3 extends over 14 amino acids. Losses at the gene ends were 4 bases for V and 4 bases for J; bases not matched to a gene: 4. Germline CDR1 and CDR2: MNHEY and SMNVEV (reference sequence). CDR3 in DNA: TGTGCCAGCAGTTGGCAGACTAGCGGAGAGACCCAGTACTTC. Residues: CASSWQTSGETQYF.

The CDR3 nucleotides read TGTGCCAGCAGTAATACAGGGGTCAATTCACCCCTCCACTTT. Protein: CASSNTGVNSPLHF. This chain connects TRBV27 to TRBJ1-6, with 7 bases that match TRBD1. CDR1 and CDR2 (germline): MNHEY, SMNVEV (reference sequence). This CDR3 comprises 14 residues. V gave up 5 bases and J gave up 7 bases; unmatched junction bases: 5.

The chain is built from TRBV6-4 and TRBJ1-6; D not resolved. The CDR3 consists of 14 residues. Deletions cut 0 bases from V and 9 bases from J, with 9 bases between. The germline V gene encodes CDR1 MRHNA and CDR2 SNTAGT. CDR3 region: CASSDSMEGSPLHF. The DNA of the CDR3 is TGTGCCAGCAGTGACTCGATGGAGGGTTCACCCCTCCACTTT.

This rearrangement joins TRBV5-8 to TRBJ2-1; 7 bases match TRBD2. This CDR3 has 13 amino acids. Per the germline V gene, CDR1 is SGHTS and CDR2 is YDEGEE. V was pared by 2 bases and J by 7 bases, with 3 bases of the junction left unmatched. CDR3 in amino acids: CASSFGGRNEQFF. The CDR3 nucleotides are TGTGCCAGCAGCTTCGGCGGGAGAAATGAGCAGTTCTTC. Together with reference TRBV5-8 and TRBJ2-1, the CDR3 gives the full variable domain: EAGVTQSPTHLIKTRGQQATLRCSPISGHTSVYWYQQALGLGLQFLLWYDEGEERNRGNFPPRFSGRQFPNYSSELNVNALELEDSALYLCASSFGGRNEQFFGPGTRLTVL.